This T cell receptor beta chain appears in the sequencing data of a study of T cell repertoires in aging, cancer and after chemotherapy. As for the study in general: Roughly 9.3 million TCR reads made up the full dataset.

TRB rearrangements spanning V, D and J were amplified using mixed TRB-A/B primers. One entry per CDR3 protein results from TCRdb running MiXCR on the multiplex PCR reads. The sample holds more than 15,000 distinct CDR3 sequences; 45% to 55% are singletons and the top ten take approximately 10%. The template was genomic DNA from peripheral blood, not RNA. Sequences were obtained from blood. The receptor's source is a human donor in good health.

The CDR3 sequence: CASSLGRGDDLVTDTQYF. DNA of the CDR3: TGTGCCAGCAGTCTAGGAAGGGGGGACGACCTTGTCACAGATACGCAGTATTTT. The chain carries TRBV27 and TRBJ2-3; D possibly uses TRBD1 or TRBD2 (6 bases each). CDR1 is MNHEY and CDR2 is SMNVEV in the germline V gene (reference sequence). V lost 5 bases to trimming and J lost 2 bases, with 23 bases between them. This CDR3 spans 18 amino acids.